This entry is about one T cell receptor beta chain. Its antigen is undetermined. The sample is drawn from a study of response to subunit inactivated influenza vaccine. TCRdb passed the RT-PCR reads through MiXCR, listing each CDR3 protein once. The table has a few hundred thousand distinct CDR3 sequences, approximately 12% seen once; the top ten hold about 7.8%. The V and J ends lost 6 bases and 6 bases respectively, with 7 bases between them. CDR3 length: 11 residues. The germline gives CDR1 MNHEY, CDR2 SVGAGI. Whole-study results and caveats: The authors suggested that every seasonal influenza vaccination recruits few new T cells.

The source material was non-naive T cells sorted from PBMCs, sampled less than 15 days before vaccination. The chain recombines TRBV6-5 with TRBJ2-3; D unclear. The origin of this receptor is a man aged 50-59 years who received an inactivated influenza vaccine. The CDR3 region has the DNA TGTGCCAGCAGGGATGCGGATACGCAGTATTTT. Translated: CASRDADTQYF.